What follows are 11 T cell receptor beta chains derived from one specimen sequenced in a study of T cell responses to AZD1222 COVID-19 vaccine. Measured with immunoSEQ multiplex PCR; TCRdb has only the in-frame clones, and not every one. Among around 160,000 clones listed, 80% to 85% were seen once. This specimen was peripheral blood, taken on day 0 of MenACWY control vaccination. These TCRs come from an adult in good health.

Written as DNA, the CDR3 is TGTGCCAGCAGCCAAGATCTAGGGGGCCACAATGAGCAGTTCTTC. Residues: CASSQDLGGHNEQFF. V gene TRBV3-1 (or the pseudogene TRBV3-2) combines with J gene TRBJ2-1; 7 bases match TRBD1. Germline loops: CDR1 LGHDT, CDR2 YNNKEL (reference sequence). V lost 0 bases and J lost 5; bases outside the gene matches: 4. The CDR3 is 15 amino acids.

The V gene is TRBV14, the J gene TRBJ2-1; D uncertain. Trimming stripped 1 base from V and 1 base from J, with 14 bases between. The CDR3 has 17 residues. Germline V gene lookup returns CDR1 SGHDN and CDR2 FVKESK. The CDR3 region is CASSQVVFSGSYNEQFF. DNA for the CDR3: TGTGCCAGCAGCCAAGTAGTGTTCTCGGGTTCCTACAATGAGCAGTTCTTC.

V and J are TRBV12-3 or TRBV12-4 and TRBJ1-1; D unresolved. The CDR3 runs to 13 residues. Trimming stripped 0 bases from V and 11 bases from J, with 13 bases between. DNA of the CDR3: TGTGCCAGCAGTTTAGCGCGGGCGGCCCGGGCTTTCTTT. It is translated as CASSLARAARAFF.

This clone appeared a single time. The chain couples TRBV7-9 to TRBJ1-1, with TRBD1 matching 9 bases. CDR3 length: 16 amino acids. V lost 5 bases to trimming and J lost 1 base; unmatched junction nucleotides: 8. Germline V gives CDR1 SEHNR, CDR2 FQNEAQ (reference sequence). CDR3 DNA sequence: TGTGCCAGCAGCGCCTCCAACAGGGGGCGGAACACTGAAGCTTTCTTT. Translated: CASSASNRGRNTEAFF.

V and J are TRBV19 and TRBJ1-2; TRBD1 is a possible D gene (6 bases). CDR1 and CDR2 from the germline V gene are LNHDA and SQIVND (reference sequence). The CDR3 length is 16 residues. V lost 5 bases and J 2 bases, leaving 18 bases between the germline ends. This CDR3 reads CASSLGPPGVNYGYTF. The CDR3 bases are TGTGCCAGTAGTCTCGGTCCTCCAGGGGTAAACTATGGCTACACCTTC.

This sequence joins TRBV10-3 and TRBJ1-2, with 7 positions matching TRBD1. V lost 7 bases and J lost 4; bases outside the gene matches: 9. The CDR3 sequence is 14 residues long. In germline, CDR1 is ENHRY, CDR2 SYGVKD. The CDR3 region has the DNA TGTGCCATCAAGCAACAGGGGTCGGGCTATGGCTACACCTTC. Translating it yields CAIKQQGSGYGYTF.

This CDR3 is CASSLDVRMNTEAFF. The CDR3 nucleotides are TGCGCCAGCAGCTTGGATGTGAGAATGAACACTGAAGCTTTCTTT. The chain joins TRBV5-1 to TRBJ1-1; D gene ambiguous. V dropped 0 bases and J dropped 0 bases, with 9 bases sitting between them. CDR3 length equals 15 residues. Germline V CDR1 and CDR2: SGHRS, YFSETQ.

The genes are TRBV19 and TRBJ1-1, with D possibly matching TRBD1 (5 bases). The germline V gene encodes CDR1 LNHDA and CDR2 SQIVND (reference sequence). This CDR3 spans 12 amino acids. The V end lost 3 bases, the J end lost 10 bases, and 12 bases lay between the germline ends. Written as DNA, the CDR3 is TGTGCCAGTAGTATGAGGCAGGGCAGAGCTTTCTTT. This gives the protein CASSMRQGRAFF.

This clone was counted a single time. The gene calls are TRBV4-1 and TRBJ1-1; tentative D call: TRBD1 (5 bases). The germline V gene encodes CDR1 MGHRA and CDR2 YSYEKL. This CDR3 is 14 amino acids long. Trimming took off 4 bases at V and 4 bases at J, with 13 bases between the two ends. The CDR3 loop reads CASSLGHTPTEAFF. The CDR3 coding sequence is TGCGCCAGCAGCCTCGGACATACGCCCACTGAAGCTTTCTTT.

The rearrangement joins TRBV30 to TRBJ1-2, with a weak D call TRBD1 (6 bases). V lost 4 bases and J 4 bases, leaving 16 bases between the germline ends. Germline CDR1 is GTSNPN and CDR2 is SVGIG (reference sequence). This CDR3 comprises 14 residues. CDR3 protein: CAWIRQGRFYGYTF. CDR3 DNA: TGTGCCTGGATCCGCCAGGGGAGGTTCTATGGCTACACCTTC.

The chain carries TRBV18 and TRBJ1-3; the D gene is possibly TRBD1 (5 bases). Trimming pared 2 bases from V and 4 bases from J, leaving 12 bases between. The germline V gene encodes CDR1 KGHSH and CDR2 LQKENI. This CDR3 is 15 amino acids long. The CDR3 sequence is CASSPVGVRGNTIYF. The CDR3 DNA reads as TGTGCCAGCTCACCAGTAGGGGTCCGCGGAAACACCATATATTTT.